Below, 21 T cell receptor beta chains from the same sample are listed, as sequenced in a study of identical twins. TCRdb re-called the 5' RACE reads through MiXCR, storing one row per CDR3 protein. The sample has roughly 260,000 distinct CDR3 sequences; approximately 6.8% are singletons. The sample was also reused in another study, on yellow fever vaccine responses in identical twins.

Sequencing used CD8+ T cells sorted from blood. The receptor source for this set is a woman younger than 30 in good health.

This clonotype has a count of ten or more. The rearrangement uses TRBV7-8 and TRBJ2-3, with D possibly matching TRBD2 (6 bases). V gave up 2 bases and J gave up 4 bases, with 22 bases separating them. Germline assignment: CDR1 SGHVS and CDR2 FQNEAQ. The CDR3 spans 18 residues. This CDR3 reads CASSLRRARSISPDTQYF. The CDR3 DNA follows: TGTGCCAGCAGCTTAAGGAGGGCTAGATCCATATCGCCAGATACGCAGTATTTT. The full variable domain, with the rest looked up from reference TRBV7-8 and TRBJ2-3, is GAGVSQSPRYKVAKRGQDVALRCDPISGHVSLFWYQQALGQGPEFLTYFQNEAQLDKSGLPSDRFFAERPEGSVSTLKIQRTQQEDSAVYLCASSLRRARSISPDTQYFGPGTRLTVL.

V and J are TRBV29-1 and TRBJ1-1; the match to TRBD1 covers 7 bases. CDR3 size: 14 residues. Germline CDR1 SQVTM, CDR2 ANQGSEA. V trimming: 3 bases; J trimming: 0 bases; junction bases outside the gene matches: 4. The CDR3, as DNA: TGCAGCGTTGAGGGGACAGCGATGAACACTGAAGCTTTCTTT. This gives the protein CSVEGTAMNTEAFF.

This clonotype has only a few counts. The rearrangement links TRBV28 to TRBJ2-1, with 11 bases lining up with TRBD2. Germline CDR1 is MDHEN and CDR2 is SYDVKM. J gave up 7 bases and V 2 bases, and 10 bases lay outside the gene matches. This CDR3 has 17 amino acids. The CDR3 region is CASSLILAGGRGNEQFF. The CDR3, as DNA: TGTGCCAGCAGTTTAATTCTAGCGGGAGGCCGGGGGAATGAGCAGTTCTTC.

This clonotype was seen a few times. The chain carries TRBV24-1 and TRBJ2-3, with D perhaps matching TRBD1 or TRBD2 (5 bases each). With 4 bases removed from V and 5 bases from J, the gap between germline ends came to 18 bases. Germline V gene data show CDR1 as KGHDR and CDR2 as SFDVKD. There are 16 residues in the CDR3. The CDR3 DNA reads TGTGCCACCAGTGAACCTGGGACCGGGGTCGAAGATACGCAGTATTTT. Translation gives CATSEPGTGVEDTQYF.

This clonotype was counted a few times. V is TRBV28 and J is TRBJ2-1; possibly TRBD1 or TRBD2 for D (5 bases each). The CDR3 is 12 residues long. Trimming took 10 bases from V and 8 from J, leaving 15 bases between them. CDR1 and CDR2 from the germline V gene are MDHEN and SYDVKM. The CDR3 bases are TGTGCCACCTCGATTGGGGACGATGAGCAGTTCTTC. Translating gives CATSIGDDEQFF.

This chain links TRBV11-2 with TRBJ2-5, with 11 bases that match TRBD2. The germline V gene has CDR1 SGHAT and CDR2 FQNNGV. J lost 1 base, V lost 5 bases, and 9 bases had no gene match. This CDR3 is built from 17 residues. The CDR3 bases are TGTGCCAGCAGCGTACTGACTAGCGGGATACCCCAAGAGACCCAGTACTTC. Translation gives CASSVLTSGIPQETQYF. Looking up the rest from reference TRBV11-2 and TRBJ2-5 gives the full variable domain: EAGVAQSPRYKIIEKRQSVAFWCNPISGHATLYWYQQILGQGPKLLIQFQNNGVVDDSQLPKDRFSAERLKGVDSTLKIQPAKLEDSAVYLCASSVLTSGIPQETQYFGPGTRLLVL.

CDR3 coding DNA: TGTGCCAGCAGCTTGCACGTCGATGAGCAGTTCTTC. Encoded protein: CASSLHVDEQFF. The V gene is TRBV7-9, the J gene TRBJ2-1; D gene uncertain. This CDR3 spans 12 amino acids. V gave up 3 bases and J gave up 8 bases, with 8 bases separating them. The V gene's germline CDR1 is SEHNR and CDR2 FQNEAQ (reference sequence).

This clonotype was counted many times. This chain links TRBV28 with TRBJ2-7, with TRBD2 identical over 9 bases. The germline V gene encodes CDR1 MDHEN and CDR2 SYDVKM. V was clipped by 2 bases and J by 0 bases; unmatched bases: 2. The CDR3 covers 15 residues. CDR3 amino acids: CASSLLAGLSYEQYF. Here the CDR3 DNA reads TGTGCCAGCAGTTTACTAGCGGGACTCTCCTACGAGCAGTACTTC.

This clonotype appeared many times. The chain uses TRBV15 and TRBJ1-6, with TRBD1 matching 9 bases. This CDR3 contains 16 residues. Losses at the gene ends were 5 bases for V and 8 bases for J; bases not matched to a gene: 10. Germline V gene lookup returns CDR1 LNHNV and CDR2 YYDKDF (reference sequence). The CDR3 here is CATSEAEGTGHSPLHF. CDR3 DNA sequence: TGTGCCACCAGCGAAGCCGAAGGGACAGGGCATTCACCCCTCCACTTT.

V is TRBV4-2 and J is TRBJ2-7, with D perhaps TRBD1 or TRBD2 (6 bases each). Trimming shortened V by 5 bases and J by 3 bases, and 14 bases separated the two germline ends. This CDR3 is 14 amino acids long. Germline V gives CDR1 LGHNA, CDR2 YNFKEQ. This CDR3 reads CASSGGLQGYEQYF. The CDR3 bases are TGTGCCAGCAGCGGGGGGTTACAGGGCTACGAGCAGTACTTC.

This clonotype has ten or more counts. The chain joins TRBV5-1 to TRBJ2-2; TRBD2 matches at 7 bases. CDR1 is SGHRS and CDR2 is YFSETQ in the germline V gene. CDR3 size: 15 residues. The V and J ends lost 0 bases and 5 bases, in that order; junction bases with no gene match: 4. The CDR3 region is CASSLVSSGTGELFF. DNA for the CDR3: TGCGCCAGCAGCTTGGTTAGTAGCGGGACCGGGGAGCTGTTTTTT.

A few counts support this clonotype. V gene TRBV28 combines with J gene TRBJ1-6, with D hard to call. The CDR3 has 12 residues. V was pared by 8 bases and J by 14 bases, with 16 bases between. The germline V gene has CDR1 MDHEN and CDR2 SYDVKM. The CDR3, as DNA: TGTGCCAGCTGTGGAGCCACTGGGGCCCTCCACTTT. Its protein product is CASCGATGALHF. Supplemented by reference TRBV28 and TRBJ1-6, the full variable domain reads DVKVTQSSRYLVKRTGEKVFLECVQDMDHENMFWYRQDPGLGLRLIYFSYDVKMKEKGDIPEGYSVSREKKERFSLILESASTNQTSMYLCASCGATGALHFGNGTRLTVT.

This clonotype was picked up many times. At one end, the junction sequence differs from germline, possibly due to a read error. The CDR3 DNA is TGCAGCGTCGAAGACAGGGTTAATCCCTCTGGGGCCAACGTCCTGACTTTC. It encodes CSVEDRVNPSGANVLTF. This sequence joins TRBV29-1 and TRBJ2-6; 7 bases line up with TRBD1. CDR1 is SQVTM, CDR2 ANQGSEA, per germline. The CDR3 is made up of 17 amino acids.

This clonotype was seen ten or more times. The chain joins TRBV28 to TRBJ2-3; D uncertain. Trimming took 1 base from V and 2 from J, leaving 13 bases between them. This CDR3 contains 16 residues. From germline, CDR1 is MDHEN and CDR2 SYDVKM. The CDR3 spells CASSLLTAEYTDTQYF. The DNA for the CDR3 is TGTGCCAGCAGTTTATTGACGGCAGAATACACAGATACGCAGTATTTT. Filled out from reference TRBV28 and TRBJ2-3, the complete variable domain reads DVKVTQSSRYLVKRTGEKVFLECVQDMDHENMFWYRQDPGLGLRLIYFSYDVKMKEKGDIPEGYSVSREKKERFSLILESASTNQTSMYLCASSLLTAEYTDTQYFGPGTRLTVL.

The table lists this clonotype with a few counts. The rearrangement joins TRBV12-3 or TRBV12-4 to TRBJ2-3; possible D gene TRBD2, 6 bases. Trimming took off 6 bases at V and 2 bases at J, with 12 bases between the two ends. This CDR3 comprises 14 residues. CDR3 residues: CASSGGMYTDTQYF. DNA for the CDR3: TGTGCCAGCAGCGGAGGGATGTACACAGATACGCAGTATTTT.

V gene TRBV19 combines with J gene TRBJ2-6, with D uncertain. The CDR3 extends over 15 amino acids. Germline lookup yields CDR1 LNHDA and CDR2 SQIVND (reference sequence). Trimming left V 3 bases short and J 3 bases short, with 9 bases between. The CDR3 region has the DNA TGTGCCAGTAGTATTTTGCAGAGTGGGGCCAACGTCCTGACTTTC. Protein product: CASSILQSGANVLTF.

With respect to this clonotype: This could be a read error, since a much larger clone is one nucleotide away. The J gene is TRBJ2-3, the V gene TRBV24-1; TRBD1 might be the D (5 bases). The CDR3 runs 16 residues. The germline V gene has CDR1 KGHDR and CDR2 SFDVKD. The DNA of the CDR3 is TGTGCCACCAATGATCTGGACAACATAAACACAGATACGCAGTATTTT. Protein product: CATNDLDNINTDTQYF.

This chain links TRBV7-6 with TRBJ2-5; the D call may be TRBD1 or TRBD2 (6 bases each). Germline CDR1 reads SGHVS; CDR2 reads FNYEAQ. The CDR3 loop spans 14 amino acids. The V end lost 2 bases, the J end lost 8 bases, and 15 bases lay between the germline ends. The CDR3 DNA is TGTGCCAGCAGCTTACTGGGGGGCCCCGAAACCCAGTACTTC. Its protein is CASSLLGGPETQYF.

CDR3 loop: CSARDRSGSYEQYF. CDR3 bases: TGCAGTGCTAGGGATCGCAGCGGGTCCTACGAGCAGTACTTC. The rearrangement joins TRBV20-1 to TRBJ2-7, with D maybe TRBD2 (6 bases). Germline V gene sequence: CDR1 DFQATT, CDR2 SNEGSKA (reference sequence). V dropped 3 bases and J dropped 1 base, with 13 bases sitting between them. The CDR3 sequence is 14 residues long.

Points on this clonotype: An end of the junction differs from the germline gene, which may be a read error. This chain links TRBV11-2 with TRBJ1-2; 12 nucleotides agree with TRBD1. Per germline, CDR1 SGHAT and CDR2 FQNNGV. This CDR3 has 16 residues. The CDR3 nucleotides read TGTGCCAGCACCTTAGTAGGGACAGGGGGCGCCGGGGGCTACACCTTC. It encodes CASTLVGTGGAGGYTF.

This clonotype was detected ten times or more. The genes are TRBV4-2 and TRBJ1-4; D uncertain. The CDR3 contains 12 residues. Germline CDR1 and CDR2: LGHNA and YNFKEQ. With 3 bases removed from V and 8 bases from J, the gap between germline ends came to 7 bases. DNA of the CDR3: TGTGCCAGCAGCCAGGAGGACGAAAAACTGTTTTTT. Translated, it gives CASSQEDEKLFF.